These 24 T cell receptor beta chains were all obtained from the same sample, sequenced in a study of cytomegalovirus exposure and HLA in healthy donors. In the PCR, 60 Vbeta and 13 Jbeta primers were used. Profiled with immunoSEQ multiplex PCR; TCRdb holds only in-frame clones, not every one. In the table there are 80,000 to 95,000 clones, 60% to 80% of which are singletons. Material for sequencing was PBMCs. These TCRs come from a woman between 25 and 40 years old in good health and CMV-seronegative.

The rearrangement links TRBV15 to TRBJ2-2, with D possibly being TRBD2 (6 bases). CDR3 length equals 13 residues. Trimming shortened V by 6 bases and J by 6 bases, and 11 bases separated the two germline ends. Germline V gene lookup returns CDR1 LNHNV and CDR2 YYDKDF (reference sequence). The CDR3 spells CATRTWGAGELFF. DNA for the CDR3: TGTGCCACCAGGACCTGGGGGGCCGGGGAGCTGTTTTTT.

The chain uses TRBV7-9 and TRBJ1-4; no definite D call. Germline assignment: CDR1 SEHNR and CDR2 FQNEAQ (reference sequence). The V end was cut by 5 bases, the J end by 0 bases, with 10 bases between. CDR3 size: 15 residues. The CDR3 nucleotides are TGTGCCAGCAGCCCCGGAGTCGCAACTAATGAAAAACTGTTTTTT. This encodes CASSPGVATNEKLFF.

The genes are TRBV5-1 and TRBJ2-1; 12 bases fit TRBD2. V trimming: 0 bases; J trimming: 9 bases; junction bases outside the gene matches: 10. The length of the CDR3 is 17 residues. Germline assignment: CDR1 SGHRS and CDR2 YFSETQ. The CDR3 loop reads CASSLDGRASGGGEQFF. The CDR3 DNA reads as TGCGCCAGCAGCTTGGACGGTAGGGCTAGCGGGGGGGGTGAGCAGTTCTTC.

V and J are TRBV7-2 and TRBJ2-7; D is possibly TRBD2 (6 bases). The V end lost 5 bases, the J end lost 5 bases, and 22 bases lay between the germline ends. Germline V lookup: CDR1 SGHTA, CDR2 FQGNSA. The CDR3 loop spans 16 amino acids. The chain's CDR3 is CASSPGDAAKRDEQYF. The CDR3 bases are TGTGCCAGCAGCCCGGGAGACGCAGCAAAGAGGGACGAGCAGTACTTC.

The chain links TRBV6-5 to TRBJ2-1; D is possibly TRBD1 (6 bases). This CDR3 region has 12 residues. V lost 6 bases and J 8 bases, leaving 11 bases between the germline ends. Looked up from germline, CDR1 is MNHEY and CDR2 is SVGAGI. The CDR3 region is CASSRNRDEQFF. The CDR3 region has the DNA TGTGCCAGCAGCCGGAACAGGGATGAGCAGTTCTTC.

This clone was seen more than once but under ten times. The chain couples TRBV10-3 to TRBJ1-1; TRBD1 matches at 10 bases. The junction had 11 bases not matched to a gene; V was cut back by 9 bases and J by 7 bases. CDR3 length: 14 amino acids. CDR1 ENHRY and CDR2 SYGVKD come from the germline V gene. The CDR3 DNA reads as TGTGCCATTAGAAAGGGACAGGGGAAGGGTGAAGCTTTCTTT. Amino acid sequence: CAIRKGQGKGEAFF.

The rearrangement uses TRBV28 and TRBJ1-2, with D perhaps TRBD1 (5 bases). Germline V gives CDR1 MDHEN, CDR2 SYDVKM. This CDR3 has 14 residues. Trimming stripped 2 bases from V and 4 bases from J, with 11 bases between. CDR3 DNA sequence: TGTGCCAGCAGTTTACTCCAGGGAAGCTATGGCTACACCTTC. Protein product: CASSLLQGSYGYTF.

A few counts support this clone. The CDR3 spells CAIRQGIGETQYF. CDR3 DNA sequence: TGTGCCATCCGCCAGGGAATAGGGGAGACCCAGTACTTC. V is TRBV10-3 and J is TRBJ2-5; possible D gene TRBD1, 5 bases. The CDR3 totals 13 residues. Germline lookup yields CDR1 ENHRY and CDR2 SYGVKD. Trimming stripped 8 bases from V and 5 bases from J, with 15 bases between.

This rearrangement joins TRBV9 to TRBJ2-7, with TRBD2 matching over 10 bases. Germline values: CDR1 SGDLS, CDR2 YYNGEE. V was pared by 0 bases and J by 0 bases, with 3 bases of the junction left unmatched. CDR3 length: 16 residues. The CDR3 nucleotides read TGTGCCAGCAGCGTAGCTAGCGGGGGAGCCTCCTACGAGCAGTACTTC. It specifies CASSVASGGASYEQYF.

V and J are TRBV5-8 and TRBJ2-1; the match to TRBD2 covers 11 bases. Germline CDR1 and CDR2: SGHTS and YDEGEE. The CDR3 sequence is 17 residues long. V lost 4 bases, J lost 3 bases, and 9 bases stayed unmatched. The CDR3 sequence is CASSLEKLAGVYNEQFF. CDR3 nucleotides: TGTGCCAGCAGCCTGGAAAAACTAGCGGGGGTCTACAATGAGCAGTTCTTC. The variable domain in full, with the rest retrieved from reference TRBV5-8 and TRBJ2-1, is EAGVTQSPTHLIKTRGQQATLRCSPISGHTSVYWYQQALGLGLQFLLWYDEGEERNRGNFPPRFSGRQFPNYSSELNVNALELEDSALYLCASSLEKLAGVYNEQFFGPGTRLTVL.

V and J are TRBV6-1 and TRBJ1-5; TRBD1 agrees at 7 bases. The CDR3 runs 17 residues. V shed 3 bases, J shed 0 bases, and the junction held 8 bases outside the gene matches. Germline V lookup: CDR1 MNHNS, CDR2 SASEGT. The CDR3 region is CASSEIPGTASNQPQHF. CDR3 coding DNA: TGTGCCAGCAGTGAGATTCCCGGGACAGCTAGCAATCAGCCCCAGCATTTT.

The chain has TRBV28 and TRBJ1-3; no reliable D call. Germline values: CDR1 MDHEN, CDR2 SYDVKM. Trimming took off 3 bases at V and 1 base at J, with 13 bases between the two ends. This CDR3 is built from 16 residues. In DNA form, the CDR3 reads TGTGCCAGCAGTTTTGAGGGCTCGGGGTCTGGAAACACCATATATTTT. Protein sequence: CASSFEGSGSGNTIYF.

The V call is TRBV29-1, the J call TRBJ2-3; 10 bases map to TRBD2. Germline values: CDR1 SQVTM, CDR2 ANQGSEA. Losses at the gene ends were 6 bases for V and 5 bases for J; bases not matched to a gene: 8. The CDR3 spans 14 residues. CDR3 DNA: TGCAGCGTACCAGCGGGGGGGGTGAGAGATACGCAGTATTTT. The encoded protein is CSVPAGGVRDTQYF.

This chain connects TRBV30 to TRBJ2-7, with a weak D call TRBD2 (6 bases). Deletions cut 3 bases from V and 6 bases from J, with 15 bases between. There are 13 residues in the CDR3. The germline gives CDR1 GTSNPN, CDR2 SVGIG (reference sequence). The CDR3 is CAWRLDYAAEQYF. The CDR3 nucleotides are TGTGCCTGGAGGCTGGACTATGCAGCCGAGCAGTACTTC.

This clone was seen more than once but under ten times. The chain employs TRBV27 and TRBJ1-1, with 9 bases lining up with TRBD1. The CDR3 length is 14 residues. The V gene's germline CDR1 is MNHEY and CDR2 SMNVEV (reference sequence). V shed 5 bases and J 6 bases; nucleotides not matched to a gene: 7. CDR3 bases: TGTGCCAGCAGTGGGGACAGGGTTAACCCTGAAGCTTTCTTT. Residues: CASSGDRVNPEAFF.

This clone has just a few counts. The rearrangement uses TRBV28 and TRBJ1-6; tentatively, D is TRBD1 (5 bases). Germline V CDR1 and CDR2: MDHEN, SYDVKM. V dropped 6 bases and J dropped 3 bases, with 12 bases sitting between them. There are 15 residues in the CDR3. CDR3 residues: CASSGGGDYNSPLHF. The DNA for the CDR3 is TGTGCCAGCAGCGGCGGGGGAGACTATAATTCACCCCTCCACTTT.

The rearrangement uses TRBV5-8 and TRBJ1-1; TRBD1 aligns across 11 bases. Germline loops: CDR1 SGHTS, CDR2 YDEGEE. The V and J ends lost 4 bases and 1 base, in that order; junction bases with no gene match: 12. The CDR3 totals 18 residues. Here the CDR3 reads CASSPLDRGLLRNTEAFF. The CDR3 coding sequence is TGTGCCAGCAGCCCGCTGGACAGGGGGCTGTTGAGGAACACTGAAGCTTTCTTT.

The genes are TRBV9 and TRBJ2-7; 9 nucleotides agree with TRBD1. This CDR3 is built from 14 residues. The ends lost 3 bases at V and 3 bases at J; junction bases unmatched: 4. Germline V gives CDR1 SGDLS, CDR2 YYNGEE. CDR3 region: CASSEGTGNYEQYF. The CDR3 DNA reads as TGTGCCAGCAGCGAGGGGACAGGGAACTACGAGCAGTACTTC.

The chain employs TRBV13 and TRBJ2-2, with TRBD2 matching over 7 bases. With 0 bases clipped from V and 0 bases from J, the junction kept 10 bases outside the gene matches. This CDR3 comprises 19 residues. Looked up from germline, CDR1 is PRHDT and CDR2 is FYEKMQ (reference sequence). Written as DNA, the CDR3 is TGTGCCAGCAGCTTAGGGGACCTAGCGGCCTTCGCGAACACCGGGGAGCTGTTTTTT. It is translated as CASSLGDLAAFANTGELFF.

V usage is TRBV10-3 and J usage is TRBJ2-7; 12 positions agree with TRBD2. CDR1 and CDR2 from the germline V gene are ENHRY and SYGVKD. With V trimmed by 4 bases and J by 5 bases, 9 bases remained unmatched. The CDR3 is made up of 16 amino acids. The CDR3 region has the DNA TGTGCCATCAGTGTCTCGTCTAGCGGGAGGGCCCACGAGCAGTACTTC. It translates to CAISVSSSGRAHEQYF.

This clone has a single count. The rearrangement joins TRBV27 to TRBJ1-5; 9 bases match TRBD1. CDR3 size: 15 residues. Trimming cost V 6 bases and J 4 bases; bases outside gene matches: 7. Looked up from germline, CDR1 is MNHEY and CDR2 is SMNVEV (reference sequence). DNA of the CDR3: TGTGCCAGCAGCCCCGGGACAGGGATGAATCAGCCCCAGCATTTT. This sequence encodes CASSPGTGMNQPQHF.

The chain employs TRBV5-6 and TRBJ2-7, with unresolved D. CDR1 and CDR2 from the germline V gene are SGHDT and YYEEEE. V was cut by 4 bases and J by 1 base, with 15 bases left in between. The CDR3 runs 15 residues. The CDR3 protein is CASSMGPGASYEQYF. The CDR3 bases are TGTGCCAGCAGCATGGGTCCAGGCGCTTCCTACGAGCAGTACTTC.

This rearrangement joins TRBV28 to TRBJ1-5; D ambiguous. Germline-derived CDR1 and CDR2 are MDHEN and SYDVKM. The CDR3 extends over 13 amino acids. Trimming removed 6 bases at V and 1 base at J, with 7 bases between. For the CDR3, the DNA is TGTGCCAGCAGCCCTCCGAGCAATCAGCCCCAGCATTTT. Translating gives CASSPPSNQPQHF.

V and J are TRBV6-1 and TRBJ1-1; a possible D gene is TRBD1 (6 bases). CDR1 and CDR2 from the germline V gene are MNHNS and SASEGT. V lost 6 bases and J 5 bases, leaving 13 bases between the germline ends. The length of the CDR3 is 13 residues. In DNA, the CDR3 is TGTGCCAGCAGAGAAACAGGGAGAACTGAAGCTTTCTTT. Protein product: CASRETGRTEAFF.